Sequencing of this T cell receptor beta chain was carried out in a study of T-cell reconstitution after alpha-beta-depleted transplantation in children. Unique molecular identifiers tagged the TCRbeta library. MiXCR, applied by TCRdb to the PCR reads, yields one record per CDR3 protein. The sample holds 500,000 to 600,000 distinct CDR3 sequences, over 25% seen once. Germline assignment: CDR1 SGHRS and CDR2 YFSETQ. V lost 5 bases to trimming and J lost 4 bases; unmatched junction nucleotides: 10. CDR3 length: 17 residues. This chain joins TRBV5-1 and TRBJ2-7; 15 positions match TRBD2. The sample was PBMCs, taken before TCRalphabeta/CD19-depleted stem cell transplant. The source of this sequence is a boy under three years old with Wiskott-Aldrich syndrome, due to receive a stem cell transplant. CDR3 nucleotide sequence: TGCGCCAGCAGTCCGGGACTAGCGGGAGGCCCTACATACGAGCAGTACTTC. This codes for CASSPGLAGGPTYEQYF. The full variable domain, with the rest looked up from reference TRBV5-1 and TRBJ2-7, is KAGVTQTPRYLIKTRGQQVTLSCSPISGHRSVSWYQQTPGQGLQFLFEYFSETQRNKGNFPGRFSGRQFSNSRSEMNVSTLELGDSALYLCASSPGLAGGPTYEQYFGPGTRLTVT.